The 32 T cell receptor beta chains below all came from one sample that was sequenced in a study of siplizumab effects on memory and regulatory T cells. Assay: immunoSEQ multiplex PCR; the TCRdb copy retains only in-frame clones and omits some. Seen here are some 100,000 clones, about 91% observed once, and the top ten hold 0.73%. Input material: Tregs sorted from blood. The source is a human donor in good health.

The CDR3 sequence: CASSSNFKNTEAFF. CDR3 coding DNA: TGTGCCAGCAGTTCTAACTTCAAGAACACTGAAGCTTTCTTT. The V gene is TRBV6-5, the J gene TRBJ1-1; unclear D gene. Germline V CDR1 and CDR2: MNHEY, SVGAGI. The CDR3 contains 14 residues. V dropped 4 bases and J dropped 1 base, with 10 bases sitting between them.

The V call is TRBV18, the J call TRBJ2-3, with a possible D match to TRBD2 (5 bases). This CDR3 is 17 amino acids long. V lost 3 bases, J lost 0 bases, and 16 bases lay in between. Germline CDR1 reads KGHSH; CDR2 reads LQKENI. The CDR3, as DNA: TGTGCCAGCTCACCCGGCGGAGGAAGCCCTAGCACAGATACGCAGTATTTT. This gives the protein CASSPGGGSPSTDTQYF.

The gene calls are TRBV25-1 and TRBJ2-1, with a weak D call TRBD2 (6 bases). V was shortened by 3 bases and J by 15 bases, with 12 bases between the two germline ends. This CDR3 comprises 11 residues. CDR1 is MGHDK and CDR2 is SYGVNS in the germline V gene. This CDR3 is CASSEGGSLFF. The CDR3 coding sequence is TGTGCCAGCAGTGAGGGAGGTAGCCTGTTCTTC.

The J gene is TRBJ2-4, the V gene TRBV7-9, with D possibly being TRBD1 or TRBD2 (7 bases each). The CDR3 consists of 16 residues. Germline V gene lookup returns CDR1 SEHNR and CDR2 FQNEAQ (reference sequence). Deletions cut 5 bases from V and 4 bases from J, with 18 bases between. The CDR3 reads CASSRTGGGAKNIQYF. The DNA of the CDR3 is TGTGCCAGCAGCCGGACAGGCGGGGGTGCGAAAAACATTCAGTACTTC.

The V gene is TRBV29-1, the J gene TRBJ2-7, with D perhaps matching TRBD1 or TRBD2 (5 bases each). Trimming took 5 bases from V and 2 from J, leaving 16 bases between them. The CDR3 length is 14 residues. Looked up from germline, CDR1 is SQVTM and CDR2 is ANQGSEA. CDR3 bases: TGCAGCGTTCAGGGCCCACGAGGGCCCTACGAGCAGTACTTC. Encoded protein: CSVQGPRGPYEQYF.

The chain is built from TRBV5-1 and TRBJ2-7; the D is unclear. Trimming left V 3 bases short and J 4 bases short, with 8 bases between. This CDR3 spans 12 amino acids. Looked up from germline, CDR1 is SGHRS and CDR2 is YFSETQ. The CDR3 coding sequence is TGCGCCAGCAGCTCGAACTCATACGAGCAGTACTTC. As protein: CASSSNSYEQYF.

The J gene is TRBJ1-2, the V gene TRBV7-8; possible D gene TRBD1, 5 bases. The CDR3 extends over 13 amino acids. Trimming shortened V by 3 bases and J by 7 bases, and 12 bases separated the two germline ends. Per the germline V gene, CDR1 is SGHVS and CDR2 is FQNEAQ. The CDR3 region has the DNA TGTGCCAGCAGCTTTCTCGGGGGTGGTGGCTACACCTTC. The encoded protein is CASSFLGGGGYTF.

The CDR3 here is CATSSGRDAVYEQYF. In DNA, the CDR3 is TGTGCCACCAGCTCCGGCCGGGACGCCGTCTACGAGCAGTACTTC. The rearrangement joins TRBV15 to TRBJ2-7, with D perhaps TRBD1 or TRBD2 (5 bases each). Deletions cut 5 bases from V and 3 bases from J, with 17 bases between. Germline-derived CDR1 and CDR2 are LNHNV and YYDKDF (reference sequence). The CDR3 sequence is 15 residues long.

This chain connects TRBV28 to TRBJ2-1, with D unclear. The CDR3 totals 12 residues. Germline CDR1 is MDHEN and CDR2 is SYDVKM. Trimming took 1 base from V and 6 from J, leaving 4 bases between them. CDR3 residues: CASSLFRNEQFF. As DNA, the CDR3 is TGTGCCAGCAGTTTATTTCGCAATGAGCAGTTCTTC.

DNA of the CDR3: TGTGCCAGCATGTGGGCCCCCTACGAGCAGTACTTC. Translating it yields CASMWAPYEQYF. This chain connects TRBV2 to TRBJ2-7; D is uncertain. Germline CDR1 reads SNHLY; CDR2 reads FYNNEI. The CDR3 consists of 12 residues. Trimming removed 7 bases from V and 2 bases from J, with 9 bases in between. Based on the CDR3 plus reference TRBV2 and TRBJ2-7, the full variable domain is EPEVTQTPSHQVTQMGQEVILRCVPISNHLYFYWYRQILGQKVEFLVSFYNNEISEKSEIFDDQFSVERPDGSNFTLKIRSTKLEDSAMYFCASMWAPYEQYFGPGTRLTVT.

The V gene is TRBV7-9, the J gene TRBJ2-5; 12 nucleotides match TRBD2. The CDR3 loop spans 17 amino acids. Germline CDR1 is SEHNR and CDR2 is FQNEAQ (reference sequence). V lost 1 base, J lost 2 bases, and 5 bases stayed unmatched. CDR3 DNA sequence: TGTGCCAGCAGCTTAGGCCGGACTAGCGGGATACAAGAGACCCAGTACTTC. It encodes CASSLGRTSGIQETQYF.

This clone was seen once. The chain links TRBV18 to TRBJ1-3; TRBD1 agrees at 9 bases. Germline CDR1 reads KGHSH; CDR2 reads LQKENI. The CDR3 contains 14 residues. V lost 7 bases and J lost 5; bases outside the gene matches: 6. The CDR3 region has the DNA TGTGCCAGCTGTGCCGGGACAGGGCGAAACACCATATATTTT. Its protein is CASCAGTGRNTIYF.

The chain joins TRBV6-5 to TRBJ1-2; TRBD1 might be the D (6 bases). CDR3 length equals 15 residues. The V end was cut by 7 bases, the J end by 2 bases, with 17 bases between. The germline V gene encodes CDR1 MNHEY and CDR2 SVGAGI. The DNA for the CDR3 is TGTGCCAGCACCCCAGTGGACAGACCGAACTATGGCTACACCTTC. Protein product: CASTPVDRPNYGYTF.

The rearrangement links TRBV6-5 to TRBJ2-1; a weak D match, TRBD2 (5 bases). CDR1 and CDR2 (germline): MNHEY, SVGAGI. This CDR3 spans 15 amino acids. The V end was cut by 6 bases, the J end by 9 bases, with 21 bases between. The CDR3 sequence: CASSRQRTVMREQFF. CDR3 nucleotides: TGTGCCAGCAGCCGGCAGCGGACGGTGATGCGTGAGCAGTTCTTC.

The chain carries TRBV11-2 and TRBJ2-5; 8 nucleotides align to TRBD1. Germline CDR1 and CDR2: SGHAT and FQNNGV. J lost 1 base, V lost 5 bases, and 3 bases had no gene match. The CDR3 sequence is 14 residues long. CDR3 residues: CASSPTGVQETQYF. The CDR3 DNA is TGTGCCAGCAGCCCGACAGGGGTCCAAGAGACCCAGTACTTC.

The chain joins TRBV2 to TRBJ2-1; D is uncertain. The ends were cut back, 0 bases at V and 7 bases at J, with 22 bases in the middle. Germline values: CDR1 SNHLY, CDR2 FYNNEI. This CDR3 has 18 amino acids. In DNA, the CDR3 is TGTGCCAGCAGTGAAGCGTTCAATAGGGTAGGCAGGCGGAATGAGCAGTTCTTC. Residues: CASSEAFNRVGRRNEQFF.

CDR3 sequence reads: CSVEVGTNIQYF. The CDR3 DNA reads as TGCAGCGTTGAAGTGGGGACGAACATTCAGTACTTC. The chain carries TRBV29-1 and TRBJ2-4; either TRBD1 or TRBD2 may supply D (5 bases each). The CDR3 sequence is 12 residues long. Deletions cut 1 base from V and 7 bases from J, with 8 bases between. Per the germline V gene, CDR1 is SQVTM and CDR2 is ANQGSEA.

This clone was seen only once. The chain employs TRBV7-6 and TRBJ2-1; 7 bases fit TRBD2. The V gene end was trimmed by 4 bases and the J gene end by 6 bases; junction bases not matched to a gene: 6. This CDR3 region has 14 residues. Germline V gene lookup returns CDR1 SGHVS and CDR2 FNYEAQ. CDR3 coding DNA: TGTGCCAGCAGCTCCCCGGGACTACTCAATGAGCAGTTCTTC. Its translation is CASSSPGLLNEQFF.

This sequence joins TRBV5-1 and TRBJ2-3; D possibly matches TRBD1 or TRBD2 (5 bases each). V was cut by 4 bases and J by 3 bases, with 12 bases left in between. Germline V lookup: CDR1 SGHRS, CDR2 YFSETQ. CDR3 length: 14 residues. CDR3 sequence: CASSARGGTDTQYF. CDR3 in DNA: TGCGCCAGCAGCGCGAGGGGCGGGACAGATACGCAGTATTTT.

The V and J genes are TRBV7-2 and TRBJ2-1; 11 nucleotides align to TRBD2. After removal of 3 bases from V and 0 bases from J, the junction contained 4 bases not matched to a gene. The germline CDR1 and CDR2 sequences are SGHTA and FQGNSA. The CDR3 has 17 residues. The CDR3 spells CASSLTSGTSSYNEQFF. CDR3 in DNA: TGTGCCAGCAGCTTGACTAGCGGGACGAGCTCCTACAATGAGCAGTTCTTC. The full variable domain, completed using reference TRBV7-2 and TRBJ2-1, is GAGVSQSPSNKVTEKGKDVELRCDPISGHTALYWYRQSLGQGLEFLIYFQGNSAPDKSGLPSDRFSAERTGGSVSTLTIQRTQQEDSAVYLCASSLTSGTSSYNEQFFGPGTRLTVL.

The chain combines TRBV5-6 with TRBJ2-7; a possible D gene is TRBD1 (5 bases). Looked up from germline, CDR1 is SGHDT and CDR2 is YYEEEE. The CDR3 is 16 amino acids. Trimming took off 0 bases at V and 7 bases at J, with 20 bases between the two ends. For the CDR3, the DNA is TGTGCCAGCAGCTTGGGTCTAGGGGCCCATGGATTTGAGCAGTACTTC. It yields the protein CASSLGLGAHGFEQYF.

The chain links TRBV10-2 to TRBJ2-3; D may be TRBD1 (5 bases). The V gene's germline CDR1 is WSHSY and CDR2 SAAADI. Trimming removed 6 bases at V and 5 bases at J, with 9 bases between. This CDR3 region has 12 residues. The CDR3 DNA is TGCGCCAGCAGGCCTCAGGGAGATACGCAGTATTTT. This sequence encodes CASRPQGDTQYF.

V and J are TRBV19 and TRBJ2-2; D unclear. V was pared by 8 bases and J by 7 bases, with 20 bases between. The CDR3 runs 15 residues. Germline V CDR1 and CDR2: LNHDA, SQIVND (reference sequence). CDR3 in amino acids: CASAGVAKKVGELFF. The CDR3 coding sequence is TGTGCCAGTGCAGGAGTAGCCAAGAAGGTCGGGGAGCTGTTTTTT.

The J gene is TRBJ2-5, the V gene TRBV7-9; TRBD1 might be the D (7 bases). The CDR3 sequence is 13 residues long. V was trimmed by 3 bases and J by 7 bases, leaving 12 bases between them. Germline V gene sequence: CDR1 SEHNR, CDR2 FQNEAQ (reference sequence). CDR3 in DNA: TGTGCCAGCAGCTTCGGTCAGGGGGGGACCCAGTACTTC. It is translated as CASSFGQGGTQYF.

V and J are TRBV5-5 and TRBJ2-7, with 7 bases that match TRBD2. V shed 0 bases and J 7 bases; nucleotides not matched to a gene: 7. Germline-derived CDR1 and CDR2 are SGHKS and YYEKEE (reference sequence). The CDR3 has 14 residues. CDR3: CASSLGGGRSEQYF. CDR3 coding DNA: TGTGCCAGCAGCTTGGGTGGCGGGAGATCTGAGCAGTACTTC.

The genes are TRBV28 and TRBJ2-7, with D possibly called TRBD1 or TRBD2 (5 bases each). The CDR3 contains 12 residues. Trimming took off 3 bases at V and 7 bases at J, with 10 bases between the two ends. Germline V lookup: CDR1 MDHEN, CDR2 SYDVKM. CDR3 DNA sequence: TGTGCCAGCAGTTTGGGACGGATGGAGCAGTACTTC. Encoded protein: CASSLGRMEQYF.

The V call is TRBV2, the J call TRBJ2-7; 7 nucleotides match TRBD1. Germline CDR1 and CDR2: SNHLY and FYNNEI. CDR3 length equals 13 residues. V was clipped by 7 bases and J by 8 bases; unmatched bases: 11. The CDR3: CASNGVGTVKQYF. DNA for the CDR3: TGTGCCAGCAATGGGGTAGGGACAGTTAAGCAGTACTTC.

CDR3 coding DNA: TGTGCCAGCAGCTCCCCGGCAGGGCTAAAACTGTTTTTT. Translated: CASSSPAGLKLFF. This rearrangement joins TRBV11-2 to TRBJ1-4; possibly TRBD1 for D (5 bases). The V and J ends lost 4 bases and 10 bases respectively, with 13 bases between them. The CDR3 runs to 13 residues. From germline, CDR1 is SGHAT and CDR2 FQNNGV.

The rearrangement joins TRBV6-4 to TRBJ1-1; 8 positions agree with TRBD1. Germline-derived CDR1 and CDR2 are MRHNA and SNTAGT. J gave up 3 bases and V 5 bases, and 2 bases lay outside the gene matches. The CDR3 covers 13 residues. The CDR3 region is CASSSTGDTEAFF. CDR3 nucleotide sequence: TGTGCCAGCAGTTCGACAGGGGACACTGAAGCTTTCTTT.

This sequence joins TRBV28 and TRBJ2-7; a weak D match, TRBD1 (6 bases). The CDR3 sequence is 15 residues long. In germline, CDR1 is MDHEN, CDR2 SYDVKM. Trimming pared 6 bases from V and 1 base from J, leaving 16 bases between. The CDR3 DNA is TGTGCCAGCAGAAAAATGACAGGTTATTCCTACGAGCAGTACTTC. Protein product: CASRKMTGYSYEQYF.

V usage is TRBV19 and J usage is TRBJ1-4; 10 nucleotides line up with TRBD1. The germline gives CDR1 LNHDA, CDR2 SQIVND (reference sequence). This CDR3 is 15 amino acids long. The junction had 13 bases not matched to a gene; V was cut back by 6 bases and J by 12 bases. The CDR3 spells CASSPRGQGRIELFF. CDR3 coding DNA: TGTGCCAGTAGCCCACGGGGACAGGGGCGGATCGAACTGTTTTTT.

This chain joins TRBV7-2 and TRBJ2-2; no firm D call. Per germline, CDR1 SGHTA and CDR2 FQGNSA. Trimming stripped 3 bases from V and 8 bases from J, with 7 bases between. CDR3 length: 12 amino acids. Here the CDR3 reads CASSLAAGELFF. In DNA form, the CDR3 reads TGTGCCAGCAGCTTGGCTGCGGGGGAGCTGTTTTTT.